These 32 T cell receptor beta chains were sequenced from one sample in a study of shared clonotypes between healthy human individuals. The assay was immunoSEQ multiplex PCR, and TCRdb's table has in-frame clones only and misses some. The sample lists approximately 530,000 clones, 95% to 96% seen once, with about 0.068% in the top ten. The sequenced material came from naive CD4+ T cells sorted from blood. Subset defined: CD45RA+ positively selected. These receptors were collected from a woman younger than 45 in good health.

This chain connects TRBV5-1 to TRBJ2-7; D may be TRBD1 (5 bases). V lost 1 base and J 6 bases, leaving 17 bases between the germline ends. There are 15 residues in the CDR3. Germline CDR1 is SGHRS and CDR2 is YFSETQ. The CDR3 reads CASSLMRQGGSEQYF. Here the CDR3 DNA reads TGCGCCAGCAGCTTGATGCGCCAGGGTGGTTCCGAGCAGTACTTC.

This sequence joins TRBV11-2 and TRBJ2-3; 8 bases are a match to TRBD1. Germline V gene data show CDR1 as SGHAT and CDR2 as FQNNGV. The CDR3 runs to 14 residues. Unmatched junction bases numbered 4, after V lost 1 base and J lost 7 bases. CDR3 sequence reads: CASSLGRDRYTQYF. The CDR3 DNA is TGTGCCAGCAGCTTAGGGCGGGACAGGTATACGCAGTATTTT.

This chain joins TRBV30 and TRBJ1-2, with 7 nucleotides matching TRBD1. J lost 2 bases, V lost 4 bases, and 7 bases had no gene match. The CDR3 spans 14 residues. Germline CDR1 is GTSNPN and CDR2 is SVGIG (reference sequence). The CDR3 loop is CAWMPGQRNYGYTF. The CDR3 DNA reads TGTGCCTGGATGCCGGGACAGAGGAACTATGGCTACACCTTC.

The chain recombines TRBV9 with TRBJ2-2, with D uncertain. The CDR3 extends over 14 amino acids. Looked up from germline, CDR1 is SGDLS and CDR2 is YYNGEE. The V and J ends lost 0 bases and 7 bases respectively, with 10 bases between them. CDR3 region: CASSVDPTDGELFF. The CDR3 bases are TGTGCCAGCAGCGTAGACCCTACGGACGGGGAGCTGTTTTTT.

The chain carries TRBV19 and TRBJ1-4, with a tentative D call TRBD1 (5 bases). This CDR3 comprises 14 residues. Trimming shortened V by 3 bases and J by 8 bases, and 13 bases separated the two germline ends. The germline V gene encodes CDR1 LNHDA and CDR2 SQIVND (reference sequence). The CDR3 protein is CASSIGQGAEKLFF. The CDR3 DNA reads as TGTGCCAGTAGTATTGGGCAGGGTGCCGAAAAACTGTTTTTT.

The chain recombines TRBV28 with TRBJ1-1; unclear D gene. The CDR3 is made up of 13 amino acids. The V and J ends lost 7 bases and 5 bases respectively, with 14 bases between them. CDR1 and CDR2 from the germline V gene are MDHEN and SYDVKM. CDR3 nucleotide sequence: TGTGCCAGCACCCTCCCCTGGAAGACTGAAGCTTTCTTT. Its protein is CASTLPWKTEAFF. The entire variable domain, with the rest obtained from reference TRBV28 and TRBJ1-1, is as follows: DVKVTQSSRYLVKRTGEKVFLECVQDMDHENMFWYRQDPGLGLRLIYFSYDVKMKEKGDIPEGYSVSREKKERFSLILESASTNQTSMYLCASTLPWKTEAFFGQGTRLTVV.

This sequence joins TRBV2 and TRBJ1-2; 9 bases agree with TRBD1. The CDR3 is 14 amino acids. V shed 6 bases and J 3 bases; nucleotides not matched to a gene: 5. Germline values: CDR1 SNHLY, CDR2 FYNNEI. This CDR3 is CASSGTGIHYGYTF. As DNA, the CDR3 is TGTGCCAGCAGCGGGACAGGGATTCACTATGGCTACACCTTC.

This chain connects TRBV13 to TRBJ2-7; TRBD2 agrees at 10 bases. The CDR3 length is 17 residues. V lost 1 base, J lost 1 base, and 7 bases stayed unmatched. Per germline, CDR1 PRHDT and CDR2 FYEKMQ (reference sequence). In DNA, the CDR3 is TGTGCCAGCAGCTTAGTGGGTAAACTAGCGGGATCCTACGAGCAGTACTTC. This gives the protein CASSLVGKLAGSYEQYF.

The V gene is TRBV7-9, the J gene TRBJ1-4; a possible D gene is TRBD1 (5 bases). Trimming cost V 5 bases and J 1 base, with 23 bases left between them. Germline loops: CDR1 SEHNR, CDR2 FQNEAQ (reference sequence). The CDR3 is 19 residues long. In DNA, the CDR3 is TGTGCCAGCAGCCCAAGTGGGCCGGGACGGAGGTTAACTAATGAAAAACTGTTTTTT. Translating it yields CASSPSGPGRRLTNEKLFF.

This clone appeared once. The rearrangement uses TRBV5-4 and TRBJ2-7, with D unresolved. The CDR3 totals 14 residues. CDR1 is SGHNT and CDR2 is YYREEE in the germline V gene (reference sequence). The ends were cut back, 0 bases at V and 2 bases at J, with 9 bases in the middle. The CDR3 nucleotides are TGTGCCAGCAGCTTGGAACAAATAACCTACGAGCAGTACTTC. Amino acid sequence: CASSLEQITYEQYF.

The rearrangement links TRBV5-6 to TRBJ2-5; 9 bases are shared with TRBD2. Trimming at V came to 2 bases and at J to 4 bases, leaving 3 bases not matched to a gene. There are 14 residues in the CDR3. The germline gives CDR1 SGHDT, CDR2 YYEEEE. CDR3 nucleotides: TGTGCCAGCAGCTTTAGCGGGAGTAGAGAGACCCAGTACTTC. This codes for CASSFSGSRETQYF.

The chain's CDR3 is CASSYRANTEAFF. CDR3 bases: TGTGCCAGCAGTTACAGGGCGAACACTGAAGCTTTCTTT. The chain recombines TRBV27 with TRBJ1-1; possible D gene TRBD1, 6 bases. This CDR3 is built from 13 residues. Germline CDR1 reads MNHEY; CDR2 reads SMNVEV (reference sequence). The V end was cut by 4 bases, the J end by 1 base, with 7 bases between.

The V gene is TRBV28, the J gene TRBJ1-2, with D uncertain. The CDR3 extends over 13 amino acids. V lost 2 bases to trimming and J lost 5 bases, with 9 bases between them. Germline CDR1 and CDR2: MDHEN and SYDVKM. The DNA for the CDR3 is TGTGCCAGCAGTTTAACAGCTCCTTATGGCTACACCTTC. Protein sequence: CASSLTAPYGYTF.

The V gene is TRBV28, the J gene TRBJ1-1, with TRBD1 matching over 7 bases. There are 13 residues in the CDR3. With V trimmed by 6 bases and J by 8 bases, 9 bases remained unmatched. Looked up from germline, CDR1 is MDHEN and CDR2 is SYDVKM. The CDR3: CASRLDRVQEAFF. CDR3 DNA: TGTGCCAGCAGACTAGACAGGGTGCAAGAAGCTTTCTTT.

The CDR3 sequence is CASRGQGAQSNEKLFF. Here the CDR3 DNA reads TGCGCCAGCAGGGGACAGGGGGCGCAGTCTAATGAAAAACTGTTTTTT. V usage is TRBV5-1 and J usage is TRBJ1-4; the match to TRBD1 covers 12 bases. The CDR3 spans 16 residues. V lost 5 bases to trimming and J lost 3 bases; unmatched junction nucleotides: 5. Looked up from germline, CDR1 is SGHRS and CDR2 is YFSETQ.

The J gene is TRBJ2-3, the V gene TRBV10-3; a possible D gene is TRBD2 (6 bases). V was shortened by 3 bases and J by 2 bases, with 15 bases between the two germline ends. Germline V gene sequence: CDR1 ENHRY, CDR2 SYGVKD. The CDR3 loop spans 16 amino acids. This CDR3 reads CAISDLGGKATDTQYF. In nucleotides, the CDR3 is TGTGCCATCAGTGACTTGGGGGGAAAAGCCACAGATACGCAGTATTTT.

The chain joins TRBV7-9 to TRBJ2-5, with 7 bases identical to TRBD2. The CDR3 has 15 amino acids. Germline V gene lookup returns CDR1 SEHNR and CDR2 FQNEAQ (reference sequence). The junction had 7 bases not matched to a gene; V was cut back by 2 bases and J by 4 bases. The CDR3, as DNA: TGTGCCAGCAGCTTAAGGACCCCGGGGGGAGAGACCCAGTACTTC. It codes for CASSLRTPGGETQYF. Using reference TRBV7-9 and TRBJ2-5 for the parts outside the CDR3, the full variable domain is DTGVSQNPRHKITKRGQNVTFRCDPISEHNRLYWYRQTLGQGPEFLTYFQNEAQLEKSRLLSDRFSAERPKGSFSTLEIQRTEQGDSAMYLCASSLRTPGGETQYFGPGTRLLVL.

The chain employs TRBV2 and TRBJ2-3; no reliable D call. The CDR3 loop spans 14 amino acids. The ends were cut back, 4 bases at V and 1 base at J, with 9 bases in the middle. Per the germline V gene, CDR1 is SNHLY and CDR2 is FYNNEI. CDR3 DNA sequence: TGTGCCAGCAGTGCCATGTGGGGCACAGATACGCAGTATTTT. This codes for CASSAMWGTDTQYF. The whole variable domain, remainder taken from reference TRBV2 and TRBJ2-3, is EPEVTQTPSHQVTQMGQEVILRCVPISNHLYFYWYRQILGQKVEFLVSFYNNEISEKSEIFDDQFSVERPDGSNFTLKIRSTKLEDSAMYFCASSAMWGTDTQYFGPGTRLTVL.

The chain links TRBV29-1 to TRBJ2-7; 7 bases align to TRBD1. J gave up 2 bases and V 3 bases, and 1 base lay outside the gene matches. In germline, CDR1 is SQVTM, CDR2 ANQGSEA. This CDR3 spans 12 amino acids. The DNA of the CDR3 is TGCAGCGTTGAGGGGACAGCCTACGAGCAGTACTTC. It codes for CSVEGTAYEQYF.

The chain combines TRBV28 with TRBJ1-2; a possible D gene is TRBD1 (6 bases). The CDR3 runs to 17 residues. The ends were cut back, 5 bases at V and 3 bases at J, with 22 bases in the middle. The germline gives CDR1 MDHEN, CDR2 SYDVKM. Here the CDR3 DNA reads TGTGCCAGCAGTCCCCACCGGGGGGCAGGGGAAGACTATGGCTACACCTTC. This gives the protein CASSPHRGAGEDYGYTF.

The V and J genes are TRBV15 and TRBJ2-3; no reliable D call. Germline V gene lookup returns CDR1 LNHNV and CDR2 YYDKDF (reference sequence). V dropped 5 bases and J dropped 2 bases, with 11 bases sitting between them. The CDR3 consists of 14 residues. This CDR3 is CATSDMGYTDTQYF. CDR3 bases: TGTGCCACCAGCGACATGGGTTACACAGATACGCAGTATTTT.

CDR3 residues: CASSVGTGELFF. The CDR3 nucleotides are TGTGCCAGCTCAGTCGGAACCGGGGAGCTGTTTTTT. This chain connects TRBV18 to TRBJ2-2; D remains unclear. The germline V gene encodes CDR1 KGHSH and CDR2 LQKENI. The germline V and J ends were trimmed by 5 bases and 5 bases, with 6 bases remaining between them. The CDR3 loop spans 12 amino acids.

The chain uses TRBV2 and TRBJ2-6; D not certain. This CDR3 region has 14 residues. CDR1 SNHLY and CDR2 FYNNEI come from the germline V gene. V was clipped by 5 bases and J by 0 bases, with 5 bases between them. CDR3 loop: CASSFISGANVLTF. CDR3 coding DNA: TGTGCCAGCAGTTTTATCTCTGGGGCCAACGTCCTGACTTTC.

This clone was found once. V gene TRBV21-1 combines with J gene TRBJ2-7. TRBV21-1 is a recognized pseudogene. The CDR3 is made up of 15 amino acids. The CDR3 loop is CASVPRTPGPGEQYF. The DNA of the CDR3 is TGTGCCAGCGTCCCGCGGACGCCGGGGCCCGGGGAGCAGTACTTC.

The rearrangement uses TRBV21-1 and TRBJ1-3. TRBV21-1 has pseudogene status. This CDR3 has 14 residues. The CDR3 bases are TGTGCCAGCAGCTGCCGGACGGTTTCATCAGCCATATATTTT. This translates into CASSCRTVSSAIYF.

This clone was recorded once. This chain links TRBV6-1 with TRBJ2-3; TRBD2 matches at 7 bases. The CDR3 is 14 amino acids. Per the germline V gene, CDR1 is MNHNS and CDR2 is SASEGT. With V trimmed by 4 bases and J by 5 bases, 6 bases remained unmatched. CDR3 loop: CASSVQRELDTQYF. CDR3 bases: TGTGCCAGCAGTGTTCAGCGGGAATTAGATACGCAGTATTTT.

The CDR3 reads CATSRTRGDHGELFF. CDR3 nucleotides: TGTGCCACCAGCAGGACCCGGGGGGATCACGGGGAGCTGTTTTTT. The rearrangement joins TRBV15 to TRBJ2-2; 7 positions match TRBD2. The CDR3 totals 15 residues. V lost 3 bases to trimming and J lost 7 bases; unmatched junction nucleotides: 8. Germline V gives CDR1 LNHNV, CDR2 YYDKDF (reference sequence).

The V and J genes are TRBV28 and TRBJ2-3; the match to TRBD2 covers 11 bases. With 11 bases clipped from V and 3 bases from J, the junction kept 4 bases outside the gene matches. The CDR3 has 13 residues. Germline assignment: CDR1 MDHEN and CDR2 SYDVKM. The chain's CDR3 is CAGGLAGTDTQYF. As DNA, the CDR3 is TGTGCCGGAGGACTAGCGGGTACAGATACGCAGTATTTT.

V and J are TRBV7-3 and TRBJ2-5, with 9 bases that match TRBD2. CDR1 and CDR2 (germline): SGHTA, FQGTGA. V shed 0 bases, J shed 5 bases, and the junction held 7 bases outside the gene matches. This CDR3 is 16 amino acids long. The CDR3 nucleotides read TGTGCCAGCAGCTTAACGGCGGGAGGGGGTCGGGAGACCCAGTACTTC. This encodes CASSLTAGGGRETQYF.

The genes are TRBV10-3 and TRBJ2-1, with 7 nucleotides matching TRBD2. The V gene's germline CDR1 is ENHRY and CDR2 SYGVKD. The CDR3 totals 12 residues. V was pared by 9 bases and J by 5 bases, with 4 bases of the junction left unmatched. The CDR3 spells CAIAGLHNEQFF. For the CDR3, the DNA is TGTGCCATAGCGGGGCTCCACAATGAGCAGTTCTTC.

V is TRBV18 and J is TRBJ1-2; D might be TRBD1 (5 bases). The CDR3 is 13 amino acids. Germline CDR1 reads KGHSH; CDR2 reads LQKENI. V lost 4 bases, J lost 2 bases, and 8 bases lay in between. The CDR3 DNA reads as TGTGCCAGCTCACTAGACAGAAACTATGGCTACACCTTC. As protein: CASSLDRNYGYTF.

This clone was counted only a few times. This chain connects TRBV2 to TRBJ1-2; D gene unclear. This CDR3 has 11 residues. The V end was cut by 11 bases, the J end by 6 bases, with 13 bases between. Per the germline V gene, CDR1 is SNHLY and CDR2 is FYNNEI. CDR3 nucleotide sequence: TGTGCCTGGGGTGCCCGAAATGGCTACACCTTC. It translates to CAWGARNGYTF. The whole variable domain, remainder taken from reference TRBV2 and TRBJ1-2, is EPEVTQTPSHQVTQMGQEVILRCVPISNHLYFYWYRQILGQKVEFLVSFYNNEISEKSEIFDDQFSVERPDGSNFTLKIRSTKLEDSAMYFCAWGARNGYTFGSGTRLTVV.